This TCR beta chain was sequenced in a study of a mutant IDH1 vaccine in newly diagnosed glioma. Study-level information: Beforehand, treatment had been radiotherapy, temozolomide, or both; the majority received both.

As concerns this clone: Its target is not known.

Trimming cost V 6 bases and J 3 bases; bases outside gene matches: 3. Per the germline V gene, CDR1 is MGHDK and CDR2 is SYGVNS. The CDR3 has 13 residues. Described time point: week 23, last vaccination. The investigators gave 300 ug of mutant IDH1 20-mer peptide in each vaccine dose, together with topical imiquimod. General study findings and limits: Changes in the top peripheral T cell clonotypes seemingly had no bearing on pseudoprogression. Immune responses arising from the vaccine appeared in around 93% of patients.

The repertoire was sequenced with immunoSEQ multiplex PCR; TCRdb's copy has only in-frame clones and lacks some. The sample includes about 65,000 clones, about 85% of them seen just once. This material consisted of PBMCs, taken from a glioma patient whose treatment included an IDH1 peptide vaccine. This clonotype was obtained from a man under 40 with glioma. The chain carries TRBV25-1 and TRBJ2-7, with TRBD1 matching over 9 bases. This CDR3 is CASRTGGNYEQYF. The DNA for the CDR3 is TGTGCCAGCAGGACAGGGGGGAACTACGAGCAGTACTTC.